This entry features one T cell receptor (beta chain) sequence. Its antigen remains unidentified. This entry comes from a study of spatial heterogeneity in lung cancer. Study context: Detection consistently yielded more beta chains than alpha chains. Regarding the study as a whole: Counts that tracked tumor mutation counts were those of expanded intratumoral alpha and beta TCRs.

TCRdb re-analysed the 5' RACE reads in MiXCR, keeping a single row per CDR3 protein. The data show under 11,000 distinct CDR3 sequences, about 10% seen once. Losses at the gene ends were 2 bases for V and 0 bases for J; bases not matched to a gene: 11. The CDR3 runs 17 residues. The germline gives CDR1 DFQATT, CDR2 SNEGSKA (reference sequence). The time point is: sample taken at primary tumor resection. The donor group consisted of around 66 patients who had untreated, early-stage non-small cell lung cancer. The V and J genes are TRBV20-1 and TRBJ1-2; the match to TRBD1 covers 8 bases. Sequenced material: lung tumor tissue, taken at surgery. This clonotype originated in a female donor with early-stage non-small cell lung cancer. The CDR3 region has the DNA TGCAGTGCTAGACGATACCGACAGGGGCTTACTAACTATGGCTACACCTTC. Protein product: CSARRYRQGLTNYGYTF.